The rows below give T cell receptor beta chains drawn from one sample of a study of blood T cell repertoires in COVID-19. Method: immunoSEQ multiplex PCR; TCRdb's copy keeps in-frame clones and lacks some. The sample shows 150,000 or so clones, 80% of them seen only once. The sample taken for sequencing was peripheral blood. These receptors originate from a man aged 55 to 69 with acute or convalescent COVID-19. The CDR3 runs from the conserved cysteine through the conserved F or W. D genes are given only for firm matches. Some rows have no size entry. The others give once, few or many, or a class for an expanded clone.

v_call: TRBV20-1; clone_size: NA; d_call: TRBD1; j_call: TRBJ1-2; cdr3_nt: TGCAGTGCTCGGACAGGGGGCGGCTACACCTTC; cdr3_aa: CSARTGGGYTF
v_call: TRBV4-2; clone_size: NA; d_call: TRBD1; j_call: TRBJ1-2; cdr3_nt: TGTGCCAGCAGCCAAGATTGGGGACAGGGGTTTTATGGCTACACCTTC; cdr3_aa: CASSQDWGQGFYGYTF
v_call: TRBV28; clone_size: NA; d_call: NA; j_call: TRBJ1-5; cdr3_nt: TGTGCCAGCAGTTCCCAGAGGGGGGGAAGTCAGCCCCAGCATTTT; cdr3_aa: CASSSQRGGSQPQHF
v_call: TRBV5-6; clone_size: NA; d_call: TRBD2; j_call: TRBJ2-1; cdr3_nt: TGTGCCAGCAGCTTGGTGAGCGGGGGCAATGAGCAGTTCTTC; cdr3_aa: CASSLVSGGNEQFF
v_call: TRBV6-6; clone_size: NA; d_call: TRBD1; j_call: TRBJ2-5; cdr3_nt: TGTGCCAGCAGCCCCTCCAGGGGGCGAAGGCAAGAGACCCAGTACTTC; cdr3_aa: CASSPSRGRRQETQYF
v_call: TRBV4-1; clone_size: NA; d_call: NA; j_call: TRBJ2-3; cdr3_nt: TGCGCCAGCAGCAGCCAAATGTCAGATACGCAGTATTTT; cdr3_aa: CASSSQMSDTQYF
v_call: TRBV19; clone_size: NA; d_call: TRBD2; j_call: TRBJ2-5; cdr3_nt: TGTGCCAGTAGTCTAGGACTAGCGGGGAGAGAGACCCAGTACTTC; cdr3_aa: CASSLGLAGRETQYF
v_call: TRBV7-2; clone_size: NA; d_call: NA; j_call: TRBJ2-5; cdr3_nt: TGTGCCAGCAGCTTAAATTCGGGGGTGTTAGAGACCCAGTACTTC; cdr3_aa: CASSLNSGVLETQYF
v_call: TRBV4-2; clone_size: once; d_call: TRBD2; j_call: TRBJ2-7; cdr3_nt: TGTGCCAGCAGCCAAGACTACAGCGGGGGACCTACCTACGAGCAGTACTTC; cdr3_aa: CASSQDYSGGPTYEQYF
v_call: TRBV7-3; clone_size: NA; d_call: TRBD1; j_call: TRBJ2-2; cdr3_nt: TGTGCCAGCAGCCTTCGGACAGGACTTAACACCGGGGAGCTGTTTTTT; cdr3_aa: CASSLRTGLNTGELFF
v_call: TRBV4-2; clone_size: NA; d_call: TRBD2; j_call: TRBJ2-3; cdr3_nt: TGTGCCAGCAGCAACAAGCGGGGAAGGGTCGCAGATACGCAGTATTTT; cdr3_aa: CASSNKRGRVADTQYF
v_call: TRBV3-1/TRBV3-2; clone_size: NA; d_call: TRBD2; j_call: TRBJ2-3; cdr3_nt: TGTGCCAGCAGCCAAGATCGGGCGGGGGGCGGAAGGATGGATACGCAGTATTTT; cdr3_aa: CASSQDRAGGGRMDTQYF
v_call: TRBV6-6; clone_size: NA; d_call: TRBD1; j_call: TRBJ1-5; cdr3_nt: TGTGCCGCCGGTAAGGGACAGACCAATCAGCCCCAGCATTTT; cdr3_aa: CAAGKGQTNQPQHF
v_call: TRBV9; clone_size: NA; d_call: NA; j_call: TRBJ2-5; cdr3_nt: TGTGCCAGCAGCGTAGGCCCCGGGCAGGAGCGGGTCCAGACCCAGTACTTC; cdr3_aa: CASSVGPGQERVQTQYF
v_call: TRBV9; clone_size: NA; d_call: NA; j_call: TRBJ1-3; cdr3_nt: TGTGCCAGCAGCGTATCCAGCTCTGGAAACACCATATATTTT; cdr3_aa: CASSVSSSGNTIYF
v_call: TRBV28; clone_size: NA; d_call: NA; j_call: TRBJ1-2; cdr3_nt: TGTGCCAGCCGGAGCCCGGGGGGAAAATATGGCTACACCTTC; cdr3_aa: CASRSPGGKYGYTF
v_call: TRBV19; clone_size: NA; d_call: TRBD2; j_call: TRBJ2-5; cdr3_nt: TGTGCCAGTAGTATGGTAGTGGTCGCGGGGGGGCATCAGTACTTC; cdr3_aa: CASSMVVVAGGHQYF
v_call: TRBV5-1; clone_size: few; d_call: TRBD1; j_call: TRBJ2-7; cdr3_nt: TGCGCCAGCAGCTTTACCGGGACAGGGCTCGAGCAGTACTTC; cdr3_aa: CASSFTGTGLEQYF
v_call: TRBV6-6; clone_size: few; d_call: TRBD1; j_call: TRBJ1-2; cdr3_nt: TGTGCCAGCAGGCGGGGACAGGGGGTCGGTGGCTACACCTTC; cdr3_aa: CASRRGQGVGGYTF
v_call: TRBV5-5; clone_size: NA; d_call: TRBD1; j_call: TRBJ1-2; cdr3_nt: TGTGCCAGCAGCCCCGCGGGACAGCCCTATGGCTACACCTTC; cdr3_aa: CASSPAGQPYGYTF
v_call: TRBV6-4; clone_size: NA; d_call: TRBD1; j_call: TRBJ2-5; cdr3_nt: TGTGCCAGCAGAGCACCCCGACAGGGGGCGGGGGAGACCCAGTACTTC; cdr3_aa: CASRAPRQGAGETQYF
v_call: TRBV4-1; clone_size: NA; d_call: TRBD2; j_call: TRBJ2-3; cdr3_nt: TGCGCCAGCAGCCAAGGGACTAGCGGATACACAGATACGCAGTATTTT; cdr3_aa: CASSQGTSGYTDTQYF
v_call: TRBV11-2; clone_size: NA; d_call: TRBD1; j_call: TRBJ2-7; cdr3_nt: TGTGCCAGCAGCCCCCAGGGGGACGAGCAGTACTTC; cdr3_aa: CASSPQGDEQYF
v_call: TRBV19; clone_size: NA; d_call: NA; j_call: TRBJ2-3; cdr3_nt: TGTGCCAGTAGTAGTTTCGCGGGGAGTACAGATACGCAGTATTTT; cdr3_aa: CASSSFAGSTDTQYF
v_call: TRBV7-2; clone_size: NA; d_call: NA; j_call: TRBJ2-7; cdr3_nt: TGTGCCAGCAGCTTAGAGGTCGGGTTTGGGCAGTACTTC; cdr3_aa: CASSLEVGFGQYF
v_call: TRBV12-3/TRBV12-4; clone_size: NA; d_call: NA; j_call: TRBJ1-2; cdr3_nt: TGTGCCAGTCCCCCGACCGCGACTTGGGGCTACACCTTC; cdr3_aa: CASPPTATWGYTF
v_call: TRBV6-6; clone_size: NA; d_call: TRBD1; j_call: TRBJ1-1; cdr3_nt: TGTGCCAGCAGTCCACCCCGGGACAGGGCCACTGAAGCTTTCTTT; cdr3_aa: CASSPPRDRATEAFF
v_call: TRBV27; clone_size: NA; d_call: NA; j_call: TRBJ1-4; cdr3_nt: TGTGCCAGCAGTTTAAGGGCAGGGGTTTCTAATGAAAAACTGTTTTTT; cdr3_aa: CASSLRAGVSNEKLFF
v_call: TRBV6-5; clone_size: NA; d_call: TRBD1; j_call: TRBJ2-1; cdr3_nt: TGTGCCAGCAGTTACTCGAGGGTGACAGGGGTCTATGAGCAGTTCTTC; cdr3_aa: CASSYSRVTGVYEQFF
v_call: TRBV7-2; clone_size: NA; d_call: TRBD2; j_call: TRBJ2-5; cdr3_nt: TGTGCCAGCAGCCCGCCCGGACTAGCGGAGCAAGAGACCCAGTACTTC; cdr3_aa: CASSPPGLAEQETQYF
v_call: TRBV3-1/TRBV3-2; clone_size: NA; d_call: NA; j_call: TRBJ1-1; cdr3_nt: TGTGCCAGCAGCCAGGGAGGATCGAACACTGAAGCTTTCTTT; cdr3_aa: CASSQGGSNTEAFF